This T cell receptor (beta chain) appears in the sequencing data of a study of regulatory T cells in long-lasting Graves disease. Study observations and caveats: Persistent Graves' cases showed lower TCR diversity than newly diagnosed cases.

The time point: persistent/refractory GD, antithyroid drugs over 5 years with positive TRAb. PBMCs were the source of the RNA used for TCR sequencing. V lost 7 bases, J lost 4 bases, and 9 bases stayed unmatched. Germline V lookup: CDR1 KGHDR, CDR2 SFDVKD. The CDR3 has 16 amino acids. As for this clonotype: Antigen specificity is unknown.

Through Arm-PCR of CDR3 regions and iRepertoire HTBI primers, TCR beta libraries were built. TCRdb recomputed calls from the multiplex PCR reads with MiXCR, one row per CDR3 protein. The profile shows 310,000 or so distinct CDR3 sequences, roughly a fifth of them singletons. The source material was peripheral blood mononuclear cells (PBMCs), sampled when the disease was refractory, from a patient treated with antithyroid drugs. The rearrangement joins TRBV24-1 to TRBJ2-2, with 9 bases matching TRBD2. The clonotype comes from a female donor with Graves disease. The CDR3 nucleotides are TGTGCCACCAGGGCGGGAGGGCCATATGGCACCGGGGAGCTGTTTTTT. It specifies CATRAGGPYGTGELFF.